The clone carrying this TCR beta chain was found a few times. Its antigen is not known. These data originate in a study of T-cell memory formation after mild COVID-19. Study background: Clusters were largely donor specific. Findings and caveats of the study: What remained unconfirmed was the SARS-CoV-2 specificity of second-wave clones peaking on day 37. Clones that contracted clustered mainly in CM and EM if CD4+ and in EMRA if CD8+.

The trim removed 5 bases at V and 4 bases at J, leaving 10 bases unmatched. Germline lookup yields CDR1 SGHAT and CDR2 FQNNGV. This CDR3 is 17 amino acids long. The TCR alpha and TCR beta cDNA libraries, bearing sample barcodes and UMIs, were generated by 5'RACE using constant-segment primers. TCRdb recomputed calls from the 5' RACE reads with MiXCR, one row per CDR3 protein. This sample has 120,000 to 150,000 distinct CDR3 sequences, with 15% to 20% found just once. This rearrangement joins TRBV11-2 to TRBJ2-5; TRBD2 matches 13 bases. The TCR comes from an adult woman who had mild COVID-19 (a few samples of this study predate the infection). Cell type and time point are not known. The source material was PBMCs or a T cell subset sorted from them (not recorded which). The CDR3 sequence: CASSDLARTSGRETQYF. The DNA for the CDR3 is TGTGCCAGCAGCGATCTAGCTCGGACTAGCGGGAGAGAGACCCAGTACTTC.